This entry lists 19 T cell receptor beta chains sequenced from one sample in a study of blood T cell repertoires in COVID-19 (dated by TCRdb to 2020 to 2021). The protocol used for the library was the immunoSEQ multiplex PCR assay. The source is immuneACCESS, and TCRdb retained only in-frame sequences with V and J called. Part of the clones is not carried over; for the studies checked, unresolved V genes explain less than half of this, and the remainder is unexplained. The sample records 140,000 to 150,000 clones, around 84% of which are singletons. Jointly, the top ten make up about 5% of the sample. Specimen: peripheral blood. Receptor source: a woman in her forties or fifties with acute or convalescent COVID-19.

This chain connects TRBV4-1 to TRBJ1-6, with a possible D match to TRBD1 (5 bases). The CDR3 has 16 residues. V was cut by 0 bases and J by 7 bases, with 13 bases left in between. Germline V gives CDR1 MGHRA, CDR2 YSYEKL. The CDR3 loop is CASSQESGPINSPLHF. The DNA for the CDR3 is TGCGCCAGCAGCCAAGAATCAGGGCCGATCAATTCACCCCTCCACTTT.

This chain links TRBV4-1 with TRBJ2-7; D is ambiguous. The CDR3 spans 15 residues. V was clipped by 0 bases and J by 3 bases, with 12 bases between them. Germline V gene lookup returns CDR1 MGHRA and CDR2 YSYEKL. CDR3 in amino acids: CASSQEYRPGYEQYF. The CDR3 nucleotides are TGCGCCAGCAGCCAAGAATATCGTCCGGGCTACGAGCAGTACTTC.

This clone was recorded once. The chain links TRBV5-1 to TRBJ1-1; 9 nucleotides align to TRBD1. Trimming cost V 4 bases and J 7 bases; bases outside gene matches: 5. Per germline, CDR1 SGHRS and CDR2 YFSETQ. This CDR3 has 13 residues. The CDR3 reads CASSPRDRDEAFF. In DNA form, the CDR3 reads TGCGCCAGCAGCCCCCGGGACAGGGATGAAGCTTTCTTT.

This sequence joins TRBV12-5 and TRBJ2-1, with 12 bases fitting TRBD1. Germline-derived CDR1 and CDR2 are LGHNT and FRNRAP. CDR3 length: 14 residues. The V and J ends lost 1 base and 8 bases, in that order; junction bases with no gene match: 0. In nucleotides, the CDR3 is TGTGCTAGTGGTTTGGGGGACAGGGGGCATGAGCAGTTCTTC. This sequence encodes CASGLGDRGHEQFF.

This clone turned up a few times. A read error may account for a junction end that differs from germline. This sequence joins TRBV27 and TRBJ1-3, with D possibly being TRBD1 (6 bases). Germline assignment: CDR1 MNHEY and CDR2 SMNVEV (reference sequence). The CDR3 totals 15 residues. In DNA, the CDR3 is TGTGCCAGCAGTCTATCCGGGACACGTGGAAACACCATATATTTT. It translates to CASSLSGTRGNTIYF.

CDR3 sequence: CASSLVGGQETQYF. Here the CDR3 DNA reads TGTGCCAGCAGCTTGGTCGGGGGGCAAGAGACCCAGTACTTC. J is TRBJ2-5 and V is TRBV5-4, with TRBD2 matching over 7 bases. This CDR3 contains 14 residues. Trimming took 0 bases from V and 2 from J; bases not matched to a gene: 1. CDR1 is SGHNT, CDR2 YYREEE, per germline (reference sequence).

The V and J genes are TRBV14 and TRBJ1-1; TRBD1 matches 8 bases. The CDR3 sequence is 15 residues long. Germline V gives CDR1 SGHDN, CDR2 FVKESK. Trimming removed 2 bases from V and 4 bases from J; junction bases left unmatched: 6. The CDR3 DNA reads as TGTGCCAGCAGCCAATTTACAGGGGGGAGCACTGAAGCTTTCTTT. Translated, it gives CASSQFTGGSTEAFF.

V and J are TRBV6-5 and TRBJ1-1; 12 bases are a match to TRBD1. The CDR3 is 15 amino acids. Germline CDR1 and CDR2: MNHEY and SVGAGI. V trimming: 6 bases; J trimming: 5 bases; junction bases outside the gene matches: 7. Written as DNA, the CDR3 is TGTGCCAGCAGAGGGGACAGGGGGCGCGGGACTGAAGCTTTCTTT. Amino acids: CASRGDRGRGTEAFF.

This chain connects TRBV2 to TRBJ1-4, with a tentative D call TRBD1 (6 bases). Germline V lookup: CDR1 SNHLY, CDR2 FYNNEI. V lost 6 bases, J lost 5 bases, and 16 bases lay in between. The CDR3 is made up of 15 amino acids. CDR3 region: CASSTSGDYNEKLFF. The CDR3 DNA follows: TGTGCCAGCAGCACCTCAGGGGACTACAATGAAAAACTGTTTTTT.

The V gene is TRBV14, the J gene TRBJ1-6; 7 bases match TRBD1. Germline loops: CDR1 SGHDN, CDR2 FVKESK. The CDR3 runs 15 residues. The junction had 6 bases not matched to a gene; V was cut back by 1 base and J by 9 bases. The CDR3: CASSQGRGQLSPLHF. In nucleotides, the CDR3 is TGTGCCAGCAGCCAAGGGAGGGGGCAACTTTCACCCCTCCACTTT.

J is TRBJ2-7 and V is TRBV5-1; the match to TRBD1 covers 9 bases. Per germline, CDR1 SGHRS and CDR2 YFSETQ. V was pared by 4 bases and J by 2 bases, with 10 bases of the junction left unmatched. The CDR3 extends over 16 amino acids. This CDR3 is CASSLTTGTGTYEQYF. The CDR3 DNA follows: TGCGCCAGCAGCCTAACAACCGGGACAGGGACCTACGAGCAGTACTTC.

CDR3 nucleotides: TGTGCCAGCAGCGTAGTTAGCCGGATTTCCTCCTACGAGCAGTACTTC. This sequence encodes CASSVVSRISSYEQYF. The chain recombines TRBV9 with TRBJ2-7; no clear D. The CDR3 covers 16 residues. The V gene lost 0 bases and the J gene lost 0 bases, with 13 bases spanning the gap. CDR1 is SGDLS, CDR2 YYNGEE, per germline.

The sample holds one count of this clone. The genes are TRBV9 and TRBJ1-2, with 9 nucleotides matching TRBD1. Germline loops: CDR1 SGDLS, CDR2 YYNGEE. The CDR3 covers 13 residues. The J segment lost 6 bases and the V segment lost 4 bases, leaving 4 bases of the junction unmatched. The CDR3 DNA is TGTGCCAGCAGCTCATGGACAGGGGATGGCTACACCTTC. It yields the protein CASSSWTGDGYTF.

V gene TRBV4-2 combines with J gene TRBJ2-2; 8 bases map to TRBD2. V was clipped by 5 bases and J by 3 bases; unmatched bases: 5. The CDR3 loop spans 15 amino acids. Per the germline V gene, CDR1 is LGHNA and CDR2 is YNFKEQ. Here the CDR3 reads CASSAGGADTGELFF. DNA of the CDR3: TGTGCCAGCAGCGCCGGGGGGGCTGACACCGGGGAGCTGTTTTTT.

The chain recombines TRBV27 with TRBJ2-1; 8 bases match TRBD2. This CDR3 is 17 amino acids long. V dropped 4 bases and J dropped 0; count of bases not matched to a gene: 8. CDR1 and CDR2 (germline): MNHEY, SMNVEV (reference sequence). CDR3 residues: CASSSPLGGGSYNEQFF. The CDR3 DNA is TGTGCCAGCAGTTCCCCCCTCGGGGGGGGCTCCTACAATGAGCAGTTCTTC.

This clone was counted a single time. The J gene is TRBJ2-1, the V gene TRBV19; 7 nucleotides match TRBD1. The germline V gene has CDR1 LNHDA and CDR2 SQIVND (reference sequence). The junction had 8 bases not matched to a gene; V was cut back by 5 bases and J by 4 bases. The CDR3 length is 15 residues. This chain's CDR3 is CASSLPGTDYNEQFF. CDR3 nucleotide sequence: TGTGCCAGTAGTCTGCCCGGGACAGATTACAATGAGCAGTTCTTC.

The chain recombines TRBV19 with TRBJ2-5; 9 nucleotides agree with TRBD2. Looked up from germline, CDR1 is LNHDA and CDR2 is SQIVND (reference sequence). V gave up 1 base and J gave up 5 bases; unmatched junction bases: 5. The CDR3 runs 15 residues. The CDR3 DNA sequence: TGTGCCAGTAGTATAGGAGCTAGCGGGGATGAGACCCAGTACTTC. This codes for CASSIGASGDETQYF.

The chain carries TRBV6-5 and TRBJ2-1; 10 nucleotides align to TRBD2. The CDR3 loop spans 15 amino acids. Trimming removed 2 bases from V and 9 bases from J; junction bases left unmatched: 7. From germline, CDR1 is MNHEY and CDR2 SVGAGI. The CDR3 sequence is CASSYKAGGHGEQFF. The CDR3 DNA reads as TGTGCCAGCAGTTACAAAGCGGGGGGGCACGGTGAGCAGTTCTTC.

J is TRBJ1-1 and V is TRBV6-5; possible D gene TRBD1, 5 bases. This CDR3 has 14 residues. V shed 5 bases and J shed 6 bases, with 16 bases lying between them. The germline V gene has CDR1 MNHEY and CDR2 SVGAGI. CDR3 DNA sequence: TGTGCCAGCAGTCCACAGGCCTCGGGGGCTGAAGCTTTCTTT. This encodes CASSPQASGAEAFF.